Below are 15 T cell receptor beta chains sequenced from a single sample in a study of T cells expressing NK-cell markers. Each CDR3 protein gets one entry in TCRdb, which reprocessed the 5' RACE reads and gives no DNA. The sample features some 300,000 distinct CDR3 sequences, with 0.3% to 0.45% in its top ten. Material: blood T cells: a sorted CD56 or NKG2C T cell subset, CD4+ or CD8+ T cells, or bulk PBMC T cells (not recorded which). The origin of the receptors is a man aged 18-30 years in good health.

This chain joins TRBV7-2 and TRBJ1-6. Germline values: CDR1 SGHTA, CDR2 FQGNSA. This CDR3 has 15 amino acids. CDR3 protein: CASSLAPGANSPLHF. Full variable domain (missing parts from reference TRBV7-2 and TRBJ1-6): GAGVSQSPSNKVTEKGKDVELRCDPISGHTALYWYRQSLGQGLEFLIYFQGNSAPDKSGLPSDRFSAERTGGSVSTLTIQRTQQEDSAVYLCASSLAPGANSPLHFGNGTRLTVT.

The V call is TRBV20-1, the J call TRBJ2-5; TCRdb names TRBD2, which stays unverified in the absence of DNA. Germline V gene sequence: CDR1 DFQATT, CDR2 SNEGSKA (reference sequence). This CDR3 has 16 amino acids. Here the CDR3 reads CSASPITSGSDETQYF.

J is TRBJ2-2 and V is TRBV20-1. The CDR3 sequence is 15 residues long. Germline CDR1 is DFQATT and CDR2 is SNEGSKA (reference sequence). The CDR3 sequence: CSASLGGWDTGELFF.

The chain employs TRBV12-3 or TRBV12-4 and TRBJ2-3; the TRBD1 assignment by TCRdb is unverifiable without DNA. CDR3 size: 12 residues. CDR3 protein: CASTTRRGTQYF.

This chain uses TRBV20-1 with TRBJ2-1; TCRdb calls TRBD2, which cannot be checked without DNA. The CDR3 sequence is 14 residues long. CDR1 is DFQATT and CDR2 is SNEGSKA in the germline V gene (reference sequence). The CDR3 loop reads CSTLPERKYNEQFF.

The chain recombines TRBV5-5 with TRBJ2-1. The CDR3 has 16 residues. Per germline, CDR1 SGHKS and CDR2 YYEKEE (reference sequence). The CDR3 sequence: CASSFQLLGSYNEQFF.

The rearrangement joins TRBV6-5 to TRBJ2-2; TCRdb proposes TRBD1, but this gene call is untestable without DNA. The V gene's germline CDR1 is MNHEY and CDR2 SVGAGI. The CDR3 runs to 16 residues. This CDR3 reads CASSFTGTENTGELFF.

The chain combines TRBV5-6 with TRBJ2-1; TCRdb names TRBD2, which stays unverified in the absence of DNA. Per the germline V gene, CDR1 is SGHDT and CDR2 is YYEEEE. The CDR3 is made up of 11 amino acids. CDR3 sequence reads: CASSLEGAQFF. The full variable domain, with the rest looked up from reference TRBV5-6 and TRBJ2-1, is DAGVTQSPTHLIKTRGQQVTLRCSPKSGHDTVSWYQQALGQGPQFIFQYYEEEERQRGNFPDRFSGHQFPNYSSELNVNALLLGDSALYLCASSLEGAQFFGPGTRLTVL.

The rearrangement joins TRBV6-5 to TRBJ2-2. CDR1 MNHEY and CDR2 SVGAGI come from the germline V gene. This CDR3 spans 18 amino acids. CDR3: CASSLLTPGTANTGELFF.

The CDR3 is CASSSGTQETQYF. The chain employs TRBV5-4 and TRBJ2-5; absent DNA, TCRdb's TRBD1 call cannot be checked. Germline V gene lookup returns CDR1 SGHNT and CDR2 YYREEE (reference sequence). CDR3 length equals 13 residues.

This chain links TRBV12-3 or TRBV12-4 with TRBJ2-3. The CDR3 is 14 residues long. This chain's CDR3 is CASTILARTDTQYF.

The CDR3 sequence is CASSPGTVDTQYF. The chain recombines TRBV11-3 with TRBJ2-3; the D gene TCRdb calls, TRBD1, cannot be checked with no DNA. This CDR3 has 13 residues. In germline, CDR1 is SGHNT, CDR2 YENEEA.

This chain joins TRBV20-1 and TRBJ2-7; TCRdb calls TRBD1, which cannot be checked without DNA. CDR1 is DFQATT, CDR2 SNEGSKA, per germline (reference sequence). The CDR3 length is 13 residues. The CDR3 region is CSASWTGTYEQYF.

This chain joins TRBV6-1 and TRBJ1-4; the D call from TCRdb, TRBD1, cannot be confirmed without DNA. The CDR3 totals 14 residues. CDR1 and CDR2 (germline): MNHNS, SASEGT. CDR3 sequence: CASSKNRGREKLFF.

This chain connects TRBV4-3 to TRBJ2-3; TCRdb's assignment of TRBD1 cannot be checked, as there is no DNA. Germline CDR1 is LGHNA and CDR2 is YSLEER. The CDR3 runs 18 residues. CDR3 protein: CASSHRGPSSSSGDTQYF.